These 27 T cell receptor beta chains came from one sample sequenced in a study of cytomegalovirus exposure and HLA in healthy donors. With 60 Vbeta and 13 Jbeta primers, the PCR was carried out. Libraries were prepared by immunoSEQ multiplex PCR; TCRdb keeps only in-frame clonotypes and omits some of them. The sample holds about 80,000 clones, about 80% seen once. The sequencing sample was made of PBMCs. The origin of the receptors is a woman aged 45-59 years in good health and CMV-seropositive.

This sequence joins TRBV6-1 and TRBJ1-1; TRBD1 is a possible D gene (6 bases). The V gene lost 8 bases and the J gene lost 1 base, with 14 bases spanning the gap. The CDR3 loop spans 14 amino acids. The germline CDR1 and CDR2 sequences are MNHNS and SASEGT. The CDR3: CASSGVRRNTEAFF. The CDR3 DNA is TGTGCCAGCTCAGGGGTTCGACGGAACACTGAAGCTTTCTTT.

Remarks on this clone: Additional DNA sequences in this sample encode the identical CDR3. The genes are TRBV28 and TRBJ1-4, with D maybe TRBD1 (5 bases). This CDR3 has 14 residues. Trimming stripped 1 base from V and 4 bases from J, with 7 bases between. Germline V lookup: CDR1 MDHEN, CDR2 SYDVKM. The CDR3 loop is CASSLSGINEKLFF. The CDR3 coding sequence is TGTGCCAGCAGTTTATCAGGGATTAATGAAAAACTGTTTTTT.

The chain is built from TRBV5-1 and TRBJ1-1; possibly TRBD1 for D (5 bases). Trimming cost V 2 bases and J 11 bases, with 16 bases left between them. Germline V gene data show CDR1 as SGHRS and CDR2 as YFSETQ. The CDR3 totals 13 residues. DNA of the CDR3: TGCGCCAGCAGCTTCGCTCTTGGGGGGATCGCTTTCTTT. Translation: CASSFALGGIAFF.

DNA for the CDR3: TGTGCCAGCAGCCCAAAGGGGACTAGTTACAATGAGCAGTTCTTC. This sequence encodes CASSPKGTSYNEQFF. This rearrangement joins TRBV2 to TRBJ2-1; 8 positions agree with TRBD2. The CDR3 spans 15 residues. Germline V gene lookup returns CDR1 SNHLY and CDR2 FYNNEI. V gave up 6 bases and J gave up 4 bases; unmatched junction bases: 8.

This chain joins TRBV12-5 and TRBJ1-4, with D possibly TRBD1 on 6 matching bases. Trimming took 6 bases from V and 0 from J, leaving 11 bases between them. Germline V gene lookup returns CDR1 LGHNT and CDR2 FRNRAP. CDR3 length: 15 amino acids. The CDR3 DNA reads as TGTGCTAGTGGGAGACCAGGGGCAACTAATGAAAAACTGTTTTTT. It translates to CASGRPGATNEKLFF.

The chain joins TRBV6-5 to TRBJ1-2; 9 bases are a match to TRBD1. Losses at the gene ends were 8 bases for V and 2 bases for J; bases not matched to a gene: 9. The CDR3 is 15 amino acids. Germline CDR1 and CDR2: MNHEY and SVGAGI. The CDR3 reads CASEPSTGGNYGYTF. CDR3 bases: TGTGCCAGCGAACCGTCGACAGGGGGGAACTATGGCTACACCTTC.

V is TRBV10-3 and J is TRBJ2-7; possibly TRBD1 for D (5 bases). V dropped 7 bases and J dropped 2 bases, with 15 bases sitting between them. The CDR3 covers 14 residues. The V gene's germline CDR1 is ENHRY and CDR2 SYGVKD. The CDR3 spells CAITETVSAYEQYF. The CDR3 DNA sequence: TGTGCCATCACGGAGACAGTTTCCGCCTACGAGCAGTACTTC.

The chain combines TRBV5-6 with TRBJ2-3, with a possible D match to TRBD2 (6 bases). The length of the CDR3 is 18 residues. Germline-derived CDR1 and CDR2 are SGHDT and YYEEEE. Trimming cost V 2 bases and J 4 bases, with 23 bases left between them. CDR3 amino acids: CASSFRIRVGGRADTQYF. The CDR3 DNA reads as TGTGCCAGCAGCTTCAGGATCAGAGTGGGGGGTCGCGCAGATACGCAGTATTTT. The variable domain in full, completed from reference TRBV5-6 and TRBJ2-3, reads DAGVTQSPTHLIKTRGQQVTLRCSPKSGHDTVSWYQQALGQGPQFIFQYYEEEERQRGNFPDRFSGHQFPNYSSELNVNALLLGDSALYLCASSFRIRVGGRADTQYFGPGTRLTVL.

This clone was counted only a few times. This chain connects TRBV19 to TRBJ1-5; D possibly corresponds to TRBD1 (6 bases). Trimming cost V 0 bases and J 0 bases, with 15 bases left between them. CDR3 length: 18 residues. The V gene's germline CDR1 is LNHDA and CDR2 SQIVND (reference sequence). The CDR3 sequence is CASSIEGLQGYSNQPQHF. CDR3 bases: TGTGCCAGTAGTATAGAGGGTCTACAGGGCTATAGCAATCAGCCCCAGCATTTT. The full variable domain, in which reference TRBV19 and TRBJ1-5 provide the parts outside the CDR3, is DGGITQSPKYLFRKEGQNVTLSCEQNLNHDAMYWYRQDPGQGLRLIYYSQIVNDFQKGDIAEGYSVSREKKESFPLTVTSAQKNPTAFYLCASSIEGLQGYSNQPQHFGDGTRLSIL.

The chain carries TRBV18 and TRBJ1-1, with 10 bases fitting TRBD1. Per germline, CDR1 KGHSH and CDR2 LQKENI. This CDR3 has 13 amino acids. V was clipped by 1 base and J by 7 bases; unmatched bases: 0. For the CDR3, the DNA is TGTGCCAGCTCACCACGGGACAGGGGTGAAGCTTTCTTT. Its protein is CASSPRDRGEAFF.

The chain employs TRBV9 and TRBJ2-3; D not resolved. The CDR3 runs to 15 residues. Germline loops: CDR1 SGDLS, CDR2 YYNGEE. With 9 bases removed from V and 1 base from J, the gap between germline ends came to 18 bases. CDR3 bases: TGTGCCACCACAAAAGGCCGGAGTCGCACAGATACGCAGTATTTT. Translated: CATTKGRSRTDTQYF. Combining the CDR3 with reference TRBV9 and TRBJ2-3 gives the whole variable domain DSGVTQTPKHLITATGQRVTLRCSPRSGDLSVYWYQQSLDQGLQFLIQYYNGEERAKGNILERFSAQQFPDLHSELNLSSLELGDSALYFCATTKGRSRTDTQYFGPGTRLTVL.

The V call is TRBV1, the J call TRBJ2-3; TRBD2 was called by the table and not checked on the DNA. TRBV1 is a known pseudogene. The CDR3 runs 16 residues. This CDR3 reads CTSSQDSRRGADTQYF. DNA for the CDR3: TGCACCAGCAGCCAAGATAGTAGGCGGGGGGCAGATACGCAGTATTTT.

The chain uses TRBV5-6 and TRBJ2-7, with D hard to call. The CDR3 runs 14 residues. Trimming pared 0 bases from V and 3 bases from J, leaving 10 bases between. The germline V gene encodes CDR1 SGHDT and CDR2 YYEEEE. CDR3 in amino acids: CASSLGSSDYEQYV. The CDR3 DNA reads TGTGCCAGCAGCTTGGGTAGTTCGGACTACGAGCAGTACGTC.

Here the CDR3 reads CASSPGTGQETQYF. The CDR3 DNA is TGCGCCAGCAGTCCCGGGACAGGCCAAGAGACCCAGTACTTC. The rearrangement uses TRBV5-1 and TRBJ2-5; 8 nucleotides agree with TRBD1. CDR1 is SGHRS and CDR2 is YFSETQ in the germline V gene. Trimming took 5 bases from V and 1 from J; bases not matched to a gene: 4. There are 14 residues in the CDR3.

V gene TRBV11-2 combines with J gene TRBJ1-2; D is undetermined. V was cut by 3 bases and J by 5 bases, with 13 bases left in between. CDR1 and CDR2 (germline): SGHAT, FQNNGV. The CDR3 extends over 14 amino acids. Here the CDR3 DNA reads TGTGCCAGCAGCTTTGGTTCAGGAAAATATGGCTACACCTTC. The encoded protein is CASSFGSGKYGYTF.

This clone was seen a handful of times. The genes are TRBV27 and TRBJ2-7, with 9 bases identical to TRBD2. Trimming took 6 bases from V and 3 from J; bases not matched to a gene: 9. In germline, CDR1 is MNHEY, CDR2 SMNVEV (reference sequence). This CDR3 has 15 residues. The CDR3 protein is CASSLSGRLNYEQYV. CDR3 nucleotide sequence: TGTGCCAGCAGCTTAAGCGGGAGGCTGAACTACGAGCAGTACGTC.

V is TRBV11-2 and J is TRBJ2-7; 9 nucleotides line up with TRBD2. Germline V gene data show CDR1 as SGHAT and CDR2 as FQNNGV. The J segment lost 4 bases and the V segment lost 2 bases, leaving 6 bases of the junction unmatched. The CDR3 spans 15 residues. The CDR3 DNA reads TGTGCCAGCAGCTTACCGGCGGGGGGGGAGTACGAGCAGTACTTC. Protein: CASSLPAGGEYEQYF.

This clone was counted only a few times. V gene TRBV5-5 combines with J gene TRBJ1-4, with 8 bases fitting TRBD1. Germline CDR1 reads SGHKS; CDR2 reads YYEKEE (reference sequence). The CDR3 has 14 residues. Trimming removed 4 bases from V and 6 bases from J; junction bases left unmatched: 5. The CDR3 bases are TGTGCCAGCAGCCAGGGGGCAGGGGATGAAAAACTGTTTTTT. Protein: CASSQGAGDEKLFF.

This chain uses TRBV2 with TRBJ1-1; D not certain. Germline CDR1 SNHLY, CDR2 FYNNEI. Trimming shortened V by 8 bases and J by 8 bases, and 12 bases separated the two germline ends. The CDR3 has 11 residues. Written as DNA, the CDR3 is TGTGCCAGCCAAAAAGACTGGGAAGCTTTCTTT. Amino acids: CASQKDWEAFF.

This rearrangement joins TRBV11-2 to TRBJ1-3; 10 bases fit TRBD1. Germline V CDR1 and CDR2: SGHAT, FQNNGV. The J segment lost 8 bases and the V segment lost 5 bases, leaving 9 bases of the junction unmatched. The CDR3 contains 15 residues. CDR3 protein: CASSPQPGQGYTIYF. The CDR3 nucleotides are TGTGCCAGCAGCCCCCAGCCGGGACAGGGGTACACCATATATTTT.

This clone was seen a single time. The chain has TRBV25-1 and TRBJ2-3; 8 bases map to TRBD2. This CDR3 spans 15 amino acids. The germline V gene has CDR1 MGHDK and CDR2 SYGVNS. Unmatched junction bases numbered 4, after V lost 4 bases and J lost 1 base. CDR3 sequence reads: CASSAKAGGTDTQYF. CDR3 nucleotides: TGTGCCAGCAGTGCGAAAGCGGGGGGCACAGATACGCAGTATTTT.

The chain has TRBV9 and TRBJ1-6; the D is unclear. CDR3 length: 13 residues. Germline V gene data show CDR1 as SGDLS and CDR2 as YYNGEE. The ends were cut back, 3 bases at V and 10 bases at J, with 11 bases in the middle. The CDR3 DNA reads as TGTGCCAGCAGCGGCGGCGAGAACTCACCCCTCCACTTT. It translates to CASSGGENSPLHF. Based on the CDR3 plus reference TRBV9 and TRBJ1-6, the full variable domain is DSGVTQTPKHLITATGQRVTLRCSPRSGDLSVYWYQQSLDQGLQFLIQYYNGEERAKGNILERFSAQQFPDLHSELNLSSLELGDSALYFCASSGGENSPLHFGNGTRLTVT.

The chain is built from TRBV11-2 and TRBJ2-1; 11 bases are shared with TRBD2. Germline V gene lookup returns CDR1 SGHAT and CDR2 FQNNGV. J gave up 6 bases and V 5 bases, and 3 bases lay outside the gene matches. CDR3 length: 14 amino acids. The CDR3 DNA reads TGTGCCAGCAGCGATGGACTAGCGGGCAATGAGCAGTTCTTC. It codes for CASSDGLAGNEQFF.

The chain is built from TRBV10-1 and TRBJ1-5; tentative D call: TRBD1 (5 bases). V was cut by 8 bases and J by 4 bases, with 18 bases left in between. CDR3 size: 15 residues. Germline loops: CDR1 WNHNN, CDR2 SYGVQD (reference sequence). In DNA, the CDR3 is TGCGCCAGCCACCCCGGAAGGGCAGGGAATCAGCCCCAGCATTTT. The encoded protein is CASHPGRAGNQPQHF.

The V gene is TRBV5-1, the J gene TRBJ1-2; the D gene is possibly TRBD1 (6 bases). Germline assignment: CDR1 SGHRS and CDR2 YFSETQ. This CDR3 contains 12 residues. V lost 0 bases and J 6 bases, leaving 6 bases between the germline ends. The CDR3 DNA follows: TGCGCCAGCAGCTTGGACAGGGATGGCTACACCTTC. Translating gives CASSLDRDGYTF.

The rearrangement joins TRBV19 to TRBJ2-5; TRBD1 might be the D (6 bases). The assigned J gene may be wrong: the sequence end matches TRBJ2-7 better. Germline CDR1 is LNHDA and CDR2 is SQIVND (reference sequence). CDR3 length: 15 amino acids. Here the CDR3 reads CASSASWGPRDEQYF. DNA for the CDR3: TGTGCCAGTAGTGCCTCCTGGGGGCCTCGGGACGAGCAGTACTTC.

The rearrangement joins TRBV19 to TRBJ2-1; tentative D call: TRBD2 (6 bases). V lost 4 bases and J 0 bases, leaving 10 bases between the germline ends. CDR3 size: 15 residues. The germline V gene has CDR1 LNHDA and CDR2 SQIVND (reference sequence). Written as DNA, the CDR3 is TGTGCCAGTAGTAGGGCACTAGCCTCCTACAATGAGCAGTTCTTC. This codes for CASSRALASYNEQFF.